The 20 T cell receptor beta chains in this list originate from one sample, sequenced in a study of blood T cell repertoires in COVID-19. Data came from immunoSEQ multiplex PCR; TCRdb stores just in-frame clones and leaves some out. This sample has over 120,000 clones, with 70% to 85% found just once. Sample: peripheral blood. Source of these receptors: a man in his fifties or sixties with active or convalescent COVID-19.

The V and J genes are TRBV27 and TRBJ2-1, with D possibly TRBD2 on 5 matching bases. Germline CDR1 and CDR2: MNHEY and SMNVEV (reference sequence). Trimming stripped 9 bases from V and 8 bases from J, with 23 bases between. This CDR3 has 15 residues. The CDR3 coding sequence is TGTGCCAGTCTCCCCGGTGCGGGCTTGATCCATGAGCAGTTCTTC. This codes for CASLPGAGLIHEQFF.

This clone was seen a handful of times. Other DNA sequences within the sample encode an identical CDR3. The rearrangement links TRBV10-3 to TRBJ1-1; a possible D gene is TRBD1 (6 bases). V was pared by 6 bases and J by 1 base, with 9 bases between. The CDR3 loop spans 13 amino acids. Per germline, CDR1 ENHRY and CDR2 SYGVKD. Written as DNA, the CDR3 is TGTGCCATCAGGGGGGCTGCGAACACTGAAGCTTTCTTT. Translation: CAIRGAANTEAFF.

The chain recombines TRBV6-5 with TRBJ1-5; D unresolved. This CDR3 is built from 11 residues. CDR1 is MNHEY and CDR2 is SVGAGI in the germline V gene. V was trimmed by 5 bases and J by 5 bases, leaving 4 bases between them. The CDR3 loop is CASSQYQPQHF. In nucleotides, the CDR3 is TGTGCCAGCAGTCAGTATCAGCCCCAGCATTTT.

The chain recombines TRBV30 with TRBJ2-7; 9 bases map to TRBD2. V was pared by 2 bases and J by 3 bases, with 5 bases of the junction left unmatched. Per germline, CDR1 GTSNPN and CDR2 SVGIG (reference sequence). The CDR3 sequence is 14 residues long. The CDR3 region is CAWSPFSGGYEQYF. The CDR3 nucleotides read TGTGCCTGGAGTCCATTTAGCGGGGGCTACGAGCAGTACTTC. Full variable domain (missing parts from reference TRBV30 and TRBJ2-7): SQTIHQWPATLVQPVGSPLSLECTVEGTSNPNLYWYRQAAGRGLQLLFYSVGIGQISSEVPQNLSASRPQDRQFILSSKKLLLSDSGFYLCAWSPFSGGYEQYFGPGTRLTVT.

A single count supports this clone. V and J are TRBV27 and TRBJ2-2; 8 bases are shared with TRBD1. Trimming removed 1 base from V and 0 bases from J; junction bases left unmatched: 4. CDR3 length equals 17 residues. The V gene's germline CDR1 is MNHEY and CDR2 SMNVEV (reference sequence). This chain's CDR3 is CASSLWARGPNTGELFF. The CDR3 DNA reads TGTGCCAGCAGTTTATGGGCCAGGGGGCCGAACACCGGGGAGCTGTTTTTT.

The J gene is TRBJ2-1, the V gene TRBV24-1; D unclear. The germline gives CDR1 KGHDR, CDR2 SFDVKD. The CDR3 has 14 amino acids. V lost 2 bases to trimming and J lost 6 bases, with 10 bases between them. Written as DNA, the CDR3 is TGTGCCACCAGTGATTCCCGGTCGGGCAATGAGCAGTTCTTC. It translates to CATSDSRSGNEQFF.

The V and J genes are TRBV10-3 and TRBJ1-1, with 7 bases fitting TRBD1. The CDR3 consists of 12 residues. CDR1 ENHRY and CDR2 SYGVKD come from the germline V gene. Trimming removed 11 bases from V and 7 bases from J; junction bases left unmatched: 10. CDR3 nucleotide sequence: TGTGCCTCCACGGGGCAGGGGGTTGAAGCTTTCTTT. Residues: CASTGQGVEAFF.

The chain joins TRBV7-8 to TRBJ1-1; D remains unclear. The ends were cut back, 1 base at V and 7 bases at J, with 7 bases in the middle. Germline V gene sequence: CDR1 SGHVS, CDR2 FQNEAQ. The CDR3 spans 12 residues. CDR3 coding DNA: TGTGCCAGCAGCTTAGATACAGATGAAGCTTTCTTT. Its translation is CASSLDTDEAFF.

CDR3 nucleotide sequence: TGTGCCAGCATGCGGGGGCGAAATCTGAACACTGAAGCTTTCTTT. Encoded protein: CASMRGRNLNTEAFF. This sequence joins TRBV2 and TRBJ1-1; D is possibly TRBD1 (6 bases). Trimming took off 7 bases at V and 0 bases at J, with 15 bases between the two ends. The CDR3 loop spans 15 amino acids. Germline CDR1 is SNHLY and CDR2 is FYNNEI.

The rearrangement uses TRBV6-5 and TRBJ2-3, with a tentative D call TRBD2 (5 bases). The ends were cut back, 5 bases at V and 7 bases at J, with 13 bases in the middle. Germline V gives CDR1 MNHEY, CDR2 SVGAGI. CDR3 length: 13 amino acids. CDR3 region: CASSHNRGNTQYF. CDR3 nucleotides: TGTGCCAGCAGTCACAATCGGGGAAATACGCAGTATTTT.

The chain links TRBV5-1 to TRBJ1-1, with 7 bases fitting TRBD1. V gave up 2 bases and J gave up 0 bases; unmatched junction bases: 1. CDR1 SGHRS and CDR2 YFSETQ come from the germline V gene. This CDR3 has 14 amino acids. The CDR3 region has the DNA TGCGCCAGCAGCTTTACAGGGGTGAACACTGAAGCTTTCTTT. As protein: CASSFTGVNTEAFF.

The V gene is TRBV19, the J gene TRBJ1-5, with TRBD1 identical over 7 bases. The CDR3 is 14 residues long. Germline CDR1 LNHDA, CDR2 SQIVND (reference sequence). The V segment lost 3 bases and the J segment 6 bases; nucleotides outside the gene matches: 5. CDR3 nucleotide sequence: TGTGCCAGTAGTATCCCGACAGGGACTCAGCCCCAGCATTTT. This sequence encodes CASSIPTGTQPQHF.

The chain has TRBV6-5 and TRBJ1-1; perhaps TRBD1 as D (5 bases). The CDR3 extends over 11 amino acids. Trimming shortened V by 6 bases and J by 5 bases, and 7 bases separated the two germline ends. Germline lookup yields CDR1 MNHEY and CDR2 SVGAGI. In DNA, the CDR3 is TGTGCCAGCAGCGGGGGGACTGAAGCTTTCTTT. This translates into CASSGGTEAFF.

V and J are TRBV14 and TRBJ1-2; no clear D. Trimming removed 0 bases at V and 2 bases at J, with 4 bases between. Germline V gene lookup returns CDR1 SGHDN and CDR2 FVKESK. The CDR3 contains 13 residues. DNA of the CDR3: TGTGCCAGCAGCCAAGACAGGAACTATGGCTACACCTTC. Residues: CASSQDRNYGYTF.

The chain joins TRBV7-2 to TRBJ1-4, with D maybe TRBD1 (5 bases). V was trimmed by 3 bases and J by 3 bases, leaving 8 bases between them. The CDR3 covers 14 residues. CDR1 and CDR2 from the germline V gene are SGHTA and FQGNSA. For the CDR3, the DNA is TGTGCCAGCAGCTTGGGGGAGGCTAATGAAAAACTGTTTTTT. This sequence encodes CASSLGEANEKLFF.

The V gene is TRBV21-1, the J gene TRBJ2-7; the table assigns TRBD2, which was not confirmed against the DNA. TRBV21-1 counts as a pseudogene. The CDR3 loop spans 14 amino acids. CDR3 sequence reads: CASSKTSVLYEQYV. In DNA form, the CDR3 reads TGTGCCAGCAGCAAGACTAGCGTGCTGTACGAGCAGTACGTC.

There are a few counts of this clone. The rearrangement links TRBV2 to TRBJ2-1; D not resolved. V was pared by 6 bases and J by 0 bases, with 12 bases between. Germline CDR1 SNHLY, CDR2 FYNNEI. The CDR3 loop spans 15 amino acids. CDR3 region: CASRESESSYNEQFF. The CDR3 region has the DNA TGTGCCAGCAGGGAGAGCGAGAGCTCCTACAATGAGCAGTTCTTC.

This clone was observed a handful of times. The V gene is TRBV6-2 or TRBV6-3, the J gene TRBJ2-1, with 8 nucleotides matching TRBD2. The V segment lost 2 bases and the J segment 5 bases; nucleotides outside the gene matches: 8. Looked up from germline, CDR1 is MNHEY and CDR2 is SVGEGT. The length of the CDR3 is 16 residues. The CDR3 coding sequence is TGTGCCAGCAGTTACCCCCAGGGCGGGGGGAACAATGAGCAGTTCTTC. Translation: CASSYPQGGGNNEQFF.

Worth noting for this clone: This specimen includes other DNA sequences encoding the same CDR3. The chain's CDR3 is CASSFRGNYGYTF. The CDR3 DNA reads as TGTGCCAGCAGCTTCAGGGGGAACTATGGCTACACCTTC. The V call is TRBV11-3, the J call TRBJ1-2, with 7 bases lining up with TRBD1. CDR1 and CDR2 (germline): SGHNT, YENEEA. This CDR3 has 13 residues. J lost 2 bases, V lost 3 bases, and 0 bases had no gene match.

This clone has just a few counts. Relative to the germline gene, one junction end is altered; a read error may explain this. This chain connects TRBV7-7 to TRBJ2-5; 12 bases are a match to TRBD2. The CDR3 has 15 residues. The germline V gene has CDR1 SSHAT and CDR2 FNYEAQ (reference sequence). CDR3 region: CASSRLAGEQETQYF. The CDR3 DNA is TGTGCTAGCAGCCGACTAGCGGGGGAACAAGAGACCCAGTACTTC.